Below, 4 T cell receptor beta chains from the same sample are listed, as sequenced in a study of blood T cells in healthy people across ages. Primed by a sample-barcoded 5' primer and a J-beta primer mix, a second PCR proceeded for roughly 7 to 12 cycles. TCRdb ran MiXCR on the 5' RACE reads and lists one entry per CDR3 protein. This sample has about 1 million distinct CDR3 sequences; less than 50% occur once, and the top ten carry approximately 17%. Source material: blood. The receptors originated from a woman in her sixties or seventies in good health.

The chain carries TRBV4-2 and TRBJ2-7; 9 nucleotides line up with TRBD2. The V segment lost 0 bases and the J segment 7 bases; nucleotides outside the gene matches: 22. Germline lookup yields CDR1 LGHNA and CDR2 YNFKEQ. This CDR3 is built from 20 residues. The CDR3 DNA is TGTGCCAGCAGCCAAGAGGCGACTAGCGGCGTCCCATCCTCCTACAATGAGCAGTACTTC. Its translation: CASSQEATSGVPSSYNEQYF.

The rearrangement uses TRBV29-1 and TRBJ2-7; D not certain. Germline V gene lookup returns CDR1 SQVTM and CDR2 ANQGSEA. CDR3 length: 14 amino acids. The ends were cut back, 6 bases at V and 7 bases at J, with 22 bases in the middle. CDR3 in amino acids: CSVPRVSSYNEQYF. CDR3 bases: TGCAGCGTGCCCCGAGTGAGCTCCTACAATGAGCAGTACTTC.

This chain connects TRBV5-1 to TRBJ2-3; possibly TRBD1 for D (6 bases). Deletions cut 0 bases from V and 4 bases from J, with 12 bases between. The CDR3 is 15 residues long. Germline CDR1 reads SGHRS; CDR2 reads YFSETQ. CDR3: CASSLEGVGADTQYF. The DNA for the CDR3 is TGCGCCAGCAGCTTGGAGGGGGTAGGAGCAGATACGCAGTATTTT.

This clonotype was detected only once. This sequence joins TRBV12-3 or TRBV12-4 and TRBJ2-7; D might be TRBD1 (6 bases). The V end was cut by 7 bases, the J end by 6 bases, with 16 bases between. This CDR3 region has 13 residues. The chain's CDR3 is CASNGQLEAEQYF. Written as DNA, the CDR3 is TGTGCCAGCAACGGACAGCTCGAGGCCGAGCAGTACTTC.